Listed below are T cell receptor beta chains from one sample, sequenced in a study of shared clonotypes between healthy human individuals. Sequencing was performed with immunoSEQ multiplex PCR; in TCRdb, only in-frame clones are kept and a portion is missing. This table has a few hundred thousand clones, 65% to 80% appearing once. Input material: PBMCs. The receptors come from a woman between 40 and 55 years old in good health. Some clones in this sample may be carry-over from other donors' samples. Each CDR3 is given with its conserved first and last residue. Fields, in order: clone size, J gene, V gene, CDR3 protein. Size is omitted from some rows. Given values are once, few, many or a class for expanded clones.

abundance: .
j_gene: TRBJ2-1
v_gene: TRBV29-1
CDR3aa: CSVQGQAVEQFF

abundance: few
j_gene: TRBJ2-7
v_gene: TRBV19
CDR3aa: CATSGTSGRDEQYF

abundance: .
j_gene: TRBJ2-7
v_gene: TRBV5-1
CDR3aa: CASSLGVAEGYEQYF

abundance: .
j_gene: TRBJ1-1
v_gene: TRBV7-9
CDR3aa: CASSLGDGEAFF

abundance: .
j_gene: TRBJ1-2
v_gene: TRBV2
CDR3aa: CASSEQGNGYTF

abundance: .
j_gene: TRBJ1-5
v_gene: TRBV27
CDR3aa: CASGLVNQPQHF

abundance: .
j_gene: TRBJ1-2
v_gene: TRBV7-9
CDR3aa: CASSPGPYGYTF

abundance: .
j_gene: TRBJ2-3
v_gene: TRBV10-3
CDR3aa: CAISEGRGLDTQYF

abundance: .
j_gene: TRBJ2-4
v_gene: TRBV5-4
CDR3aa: CASSLGLAKNIQYF

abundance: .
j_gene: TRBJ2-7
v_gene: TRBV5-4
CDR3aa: CASSLERQGGYEQYF

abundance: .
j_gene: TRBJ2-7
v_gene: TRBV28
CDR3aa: CASRLDRDRSYEQYF

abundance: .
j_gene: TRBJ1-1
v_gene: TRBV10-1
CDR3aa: CASREQTGLNTEAFF

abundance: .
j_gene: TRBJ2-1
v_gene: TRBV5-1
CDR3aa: CASSLARGVYSGYNEQFF

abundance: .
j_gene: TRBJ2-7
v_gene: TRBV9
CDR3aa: CASSVDGGVYEQYF

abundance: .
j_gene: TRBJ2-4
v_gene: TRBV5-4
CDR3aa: CASSLQRESNIQYF

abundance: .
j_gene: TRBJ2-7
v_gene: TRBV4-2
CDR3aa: CASSQARTGSSYEQYF

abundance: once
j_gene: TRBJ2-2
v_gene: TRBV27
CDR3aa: CASSLTYVPGLAGNTGELFF

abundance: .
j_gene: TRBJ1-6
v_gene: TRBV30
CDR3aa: CAWTSPGASNSPLHF